These 19 T cell receptor beta chains were sequenced from one sample in a study of cytomegalovirus exposure and HLA in healthy donors. Assay used: immunoSEQ multiplex PCR; TCRdb lists only in-frame clones, some missing. The table has more than 55,000 clones, approximately 96% seen once; the top ten hold 0.85% to 1%. The sequenced material came from PBMCs. These receptors were obtained from a man aged 18 to 35 in good health and CMV-seronegative.

The chain joins TRBV7-9 to TRBJ1-1, with 9 bases matching TRBD1. This CDR3 spans 13 amino acids. Germline CDR1 SEHNR, CDR2 FQNEAQ (reference sequence). The junction had 11 bases not matched to a gene; V was cut back by 10 bases and J by 8 bases. The CDR3 region has the DNA TGTGCCACCCTGGGGACAGGGATGGTAGAAGCTTTCTTT. Amino acid sequence: CATLGTGMVEAFF.

The chain uses TRBV19 and TRBJ2-1; TRBD1 matches at 10 bases. V dropped 7 bases and J dropped 4; count of bases not matched to a gene: 10. The CDR3 has 16 amino acids. Per the germline V gene, CDR1 is LNHDA and CDR2 is SQIVND (reference sequence). The CDR3 spells CASTDSGTGDYNEQFF. The CDR3 DNA follows: TGTGCCAGTACCGATTCCGGGACAGGGGATTACAATGAGCAGTTCTTC. Full variable domain (rest looked up from reference TRBV19 and TRBJ2-1): DGGITQSPKYLFRKEGQNVTLSCEQNLNHDAMYWYRQDPGQGLRLIYYSQIVNDFQKGDIAEGYSVSREKKESFPLTVTSAQKNPTAFYLCASTDSGTGDYNEQFFGPGTRLTVL.

V is TRBV29-1 and J is TRBJ1-1; 7 positions agree with TRBD1. This CDR3 is built from 12 residues. The germline gives CDR1 SQVTM, CDR2 ANQGSEA. J gave up 1 base and V 7 bases, and 3 bases lay outside the gene matches. The CDR3 sequence is CSARTGNTEAFF. The CDR3 DNA is TGCAGCGCCAGGACAGGGAACACTGAAGCTTTCTTT.

V and J are TRBV15 and TRBJ2-5; tentative D call: TRBD2 (5 bases). V lost 1 base, J lost 7 bases, and 7 bases lay in between. CDR3 length: 12 amino acids. Germline CDR1 and CDR2: LNHNV and YYDKDF (reference sequence). CDR3 nucleotide sequence: TGTGCCACCAGCAGAGGCGGGCCGACCCAGTACTTC. It translates to CATSRGGPTQYF.

The chain uses TRBV28 and TRBJ2-1, with a weak D call TRBD2 (6 bases). CDR3 length equals 13 residues. Germline V gene data show CDR1 as MDHEN and CDR2 as SYDVKM. V was shortened by 5 bases and J by 8 bases, with 13 bases between the two germline ends. The CDR3 nucleotides read TGTGCCAGCAGTCAAGACGGGAGTCATGAGCAGTTCTTC. It is translated as CASSQDGSHEQFF.

V and J are TRBV29-1 and TRBJ1-2, with D perhaps TRBD1 (5 bases). The CDR3 loop spans 15 amino acids. V lost 7 bases to trimming and J lost 1 base, with 19 bases between them. Germline assignment: CDR1 SQVTM and CDR2 ANQGSEA. For the CDR3, the DNA is TGCAGCGCTGAGGTGACAGCCGACCGTAACTATGGCTACACCTTC. Protein sequence: CSAEVTADRNYGYTF.

The rearrangement joins TRBV5-1 to TRBJ2-5, with 7 bases identical to TRBD2. J gave up 5 bases and V 2 bases, and 9 bases lay outside the gene matches. This CDR3 comprises 15 residues. Germline lookup yields CDR1 SGHRS and CDR2 YFSETQ. The CDR3 here is CASSLRGRAGETQYF. DNA for the CDR3: TGCGCCAGCAGCTTACGAGGGAGGGCCGGGGAGACCCAGTACTTC.

The J gene is TRBJ2-5, the V gene TRBV13; a weak D match, TRBD2 (6 bases). The CDR3 runs 15 residues. V shed 5 bases and J shed 5 bases, with 18 bases lying between them. CDR1 and CDR2 from the germline V gene are PRHDT and FYEKMQ (reference sequence). The CDR3 spells CASSPRGTPVETQYF. The CDR3 DNA reads TGTGCCAGCAGCCCACGCGGGACTCCCGTGGAGACCCAGTACTTC.

This clone was found once. The chain combines TRBV9 with TRBJ2-5; TRBD2 is a possible D gene (6 bases). Germline CDR1 is SGDLS and CDR2 is YYNGEE. Trimming left V 5 bases short and J 0 bases short, with 14 bases between. The CDR3 loop spans 15 amino acids. The CDR3 DNA reads as TGTGCCAGCAGTGGCGGTGGGGGGTACCAAGAGACCCAGTACTTC. Translating gives CASSGGGGYQETQYF.

The genes are TRBV2 and TRBJ2-2; the D gene is possibly TRBD2 (5 bases). Trimming removed 5 bases at V and 7 bases at J, with 11 bases between. This CDR3 region has 13 residues. Germline V gene lookup returns CDR1 SNHLY and CDR2 FYNNEI. CDR3 residues: CASSITGNGELFF. CDR3 DNA: TGTGCCAGCAGTATCACCGGGAACGGGGAGCTGTTTTTT.

The chain is built from TRBV11-3 and TRBJ2-3; possibly TRBD1 for D (6 bases). The CDR3 covers 14 residues. Germline CDR1 is SGHNT and CDR2 is YENEEA. V lost 3 bases to trimming and J lost 0 bases, with 7 bases between them. CDR3 in DNA: TGTGCCAGCAGCTTGGGGGCTAGCACAGATACGCAGTATTTT. Translated: CASSLGASTDTQYF.

The genes are TRBV5-6 and TRBJ1-5; D possibly corresponds to TRBD1 (5 bases). Trimming left V 0 bases short and J 5 bases short, with 18 bases between. The CDR3 totals 17 residues. Germline-derived CDR1 and CDR2 are SGHDT and YYEEEE. The CDR3 DNA is TGTGCCAGCAGCTTGGCCAAGGCCGACAGCTTCTATCAGCCCCAGCATTTT. Its protein product is CASSLAKADSFYQPQHF.

CDR3 protein: CARGQSPSSGNTIYF. The CDR3 DNA is TGCGCCAGGGGACAGTCTCCTAGCTCTGGAAACACCATATATTTT. J is TRBJ1-3 and V is TRBV10-1; 7 bases are shared with TRBD1. There are 15 residues in the CDR3. Germline loops: CDR1 WNHNN, CDR2 SYGVQD (reference sequence). The ends lost 9 bases at V and 0 bases at J; junction bases unmatched: 8.

The chain is built from TRBV6-5 and TRBJ1-3; D is ambiguous. V shed 4 bases and J shed 4 bases, with 8 bases lying between them. This CDR3 has 13 amino acids. Germline V gives CDR1 MNHEY, CDR2 SVGAGI. The DNA for the CDR3 is TGTGCCAGCAGTTCCGGGTTCGGAAACACCATATATTTT. Translating it yields CASSSGFGNTIYF.

This clone appeared a single time. The V call is TRBV4-1, the J call TRBJ2-1, with 8 nucleotides matching TRBD2. Unmatched junction bases numbered 11, after V lost 4 bases and J lost 0 bases. The CDR3 contains 18 residues. In germline, CDR1 is MGHRA, CDR2 YSYEKL. The CDR3 loop is CASSLPGLERSSYNEQFF. CDR3 sequence (DNA): TGCGCCAGCAGCCTACCGGGACTAGAGAGAAGCTCCTACAATGAGCAGTTCTTC.

V is TRBV5-3 and J is TRBJ1-5; D possibly corresponds to TRBD1 (6 bases). TRBV5-3 is an ORF for which the function is uncertain. Trimming pared 2 bases from V and 9 bases from J, leaving 24 bases between. The CDR3 has 17 residues. CDR3 loop: CARSFRPGDELDLPQHF. CDR3 DNA: TGTGCCAGAAGCTTTCGGCCAGGGGACGAATTGGATCTGCCCCAGCATTTT.

The V call is TRBV10-3, the J call TRBJ2-5; no clear D. The CDR3 spans 13 residues. V lost 4 bases to trimming and J lost 2 bases, with 8 bases between them. Germline lookup yields CDR1 ENHRY and CDR2 SYGVKD. The CDR3 loop reads CAISGTKQETQYF. CDR3 nucleotide sequence: TGTGCCATCAGTGGAACTAAACAAGAGACCCAGTACTTC.

The chain has TRBV27 and TRBJ2-3, with no clear D. V lost 7 bases, J lost 4 bases, and 6 bases lay in between. This CDR3 is 11 amino acids long. CDR1 is MNHEY and CDR2 is SMNVEV in the germline V gene (reference sequence). The chain's CDR3 is CASIQSDTQYF. The CDR3 region has the DNA TGTGCCAGCATTCAGTCAGATACGCAGTATTTT.

This sequence joins TRBV5-1 and TRBJ2-3, with D uncertain. Per the germline V gene, CDR1 is SGHRS and CDR2 is YFSETQ. The CDR3 spans 14 residues. V lost 4 bases to trimming and J lost 6 bases, with 15 bases between them. For the CDR3, the DNA is TGCGCCAGCAGCCCCCGCGACATCGCGGATACGCAGTATTTT. It specifies CASSPRDIADTQYF. Based on the CDR3 plus reference TRBV5-1 and TRBJ2-3, the full variable domain is KAGVTQTPRYLIKTRGQQVTLSCSPISGHRSVSWYQQTPGQGLQFLFEYFSETQRNKGNFPGRFSGRQFSNSRSEMNVSTLELGDSALYLCASSPRDIADTQYFGPGTRLTVL.